This T cell receptor (beta chain) was observed in a study of cytomegalovirus exposure and HLA in healthy donors. The overall study: Clustering assigned about four fifths of the roughly 370 genotyped donors to the Caucasian-associated ancestry cluster.

From germline, CDR1 is SGHTA and CDR2 FQGNSA. V lost 1 base and J lost 3, with 6 bases in between. This CDR3 has 13 residues. In the PCR, 60 Vbeta and 13 Jbeta primers were used. The assay was immunoSEQ multiplex PCR, and TCRdb's table has in-frame clones only and misses some. In the table there are about 200,000 clones, about 80% of which are singletons. Study-level findings and limits: A link between a missense DCLRE1C variant and TCR beta V- and J-gene trimming emerged from a later analysis. For presence/absence analyses, sequencing depth was assumed to be roughly uniform across donors.

Comments on this clone: The antigen is unknown.

The J gene is TRBJ1-2, the V gene TRBV7-2; D gene unclear. The specimen sequenced was PBMCs. This receptor was identified in a man aged 35-49 years in good health and CMV-seropositive. The CDR3 DNA sequence: TGTGCCAGCAGCTTAGGGCCAGACTATGGCTACACCTTC. This gives the protein CASSLGPDYGYTF.